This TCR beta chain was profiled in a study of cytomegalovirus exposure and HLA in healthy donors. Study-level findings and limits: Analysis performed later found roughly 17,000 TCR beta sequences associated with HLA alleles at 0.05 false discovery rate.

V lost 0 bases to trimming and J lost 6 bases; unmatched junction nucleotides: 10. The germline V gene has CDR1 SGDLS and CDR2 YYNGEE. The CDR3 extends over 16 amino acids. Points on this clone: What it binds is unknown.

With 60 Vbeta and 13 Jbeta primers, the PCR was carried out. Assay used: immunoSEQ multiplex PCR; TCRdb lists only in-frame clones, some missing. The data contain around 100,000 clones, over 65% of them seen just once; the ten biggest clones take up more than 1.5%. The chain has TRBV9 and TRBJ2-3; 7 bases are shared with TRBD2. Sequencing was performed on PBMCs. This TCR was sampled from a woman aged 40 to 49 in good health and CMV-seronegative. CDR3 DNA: TGTGCCAGCAGCGTAGGGGTGGGAGGGCCTACCGATACGCAGTATTTT. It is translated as CASSVGVGGPTDTQYF.